This T cell receptor beta chain stems from a study of Ad26.COV2.S vaccination and SARS-CoV-2 variants. The wider study: Ad26.COV2.S given intramuscularly, once or twice 56 days apart.

The treatment was: roughly 18 received Ad26.COV2.S at low or high dose, single or two shots; roughly 5 received placebo; per-sample allocation not given. The samples were gathered on day 63 after the first injection of vaccine or placebo. This table comes from immunoSEQ multiplex PCR, and its TCRdb copy is limited to in-frame clones, with some not included. The sample lists about 350,000 clones; 75% to 90% were seen once. This CDR3 spans 18 amino acids. Trimming took off 3 bases at V and 3 bases at J, with 23 bases between the two ends. Germline V lookup: CDR1 MDHEN, CDR2 SYDVKM. This specimen was peripheral blood, taken in a trial of Ad26.COV2.S vaccine versus placebo. This receptor was identified in a person aged 18 to 59 who received the Ad26.COV2.S COVID-19 vaccine or a placebo. This sequence joins TRBV28 and TRBJ1-1; perhaps TRBD1 as D (6 bases). CDR3 nucleotide sequence: TGTGCCAGCAGTTTTGGACCCCACAGGGCCCGGGTGGACACTGAAGCTTTCTTT. Protein: CASSFGPHRARVDTEAFF.